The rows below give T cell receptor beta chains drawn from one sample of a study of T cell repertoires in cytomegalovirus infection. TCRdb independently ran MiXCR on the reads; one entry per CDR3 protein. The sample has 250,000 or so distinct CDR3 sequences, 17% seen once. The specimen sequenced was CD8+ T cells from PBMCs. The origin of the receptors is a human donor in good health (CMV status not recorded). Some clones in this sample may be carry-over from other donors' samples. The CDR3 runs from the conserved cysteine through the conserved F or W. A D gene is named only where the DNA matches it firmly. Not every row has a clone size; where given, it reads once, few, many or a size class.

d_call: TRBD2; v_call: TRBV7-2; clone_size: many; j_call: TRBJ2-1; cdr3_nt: TGTGCCAGCAGCTTAGCTGAACCGGGACTAGCGGGGGACAATGAGCAGTTCTTC; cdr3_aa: CASSLAEPGLAGDNEQFF
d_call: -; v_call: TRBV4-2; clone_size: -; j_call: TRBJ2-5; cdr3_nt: TGTGCCAGCAGCCAAGAGTCCGGACTGTACCAAGAGACCCAGTACTTC; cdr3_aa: CASSQESGLYQETQYF
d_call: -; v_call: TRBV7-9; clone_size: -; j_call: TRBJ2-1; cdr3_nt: TGTGCCATCGGGGTGAACAATGAGCAGTTCTTC; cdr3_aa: CAIGVNNEQFF
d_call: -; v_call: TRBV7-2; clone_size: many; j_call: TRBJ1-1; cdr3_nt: TGTGCCAGCAGCTTAGGAGGGGGGGCCCCTGAAGCTTTCTTT; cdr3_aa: CASSLGGGAPEAFF
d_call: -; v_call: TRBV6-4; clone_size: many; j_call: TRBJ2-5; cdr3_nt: TGTGCCAGCAGTGAATCTGGCTCCGAAGAGACCCAGTACTTC; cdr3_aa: CASSESGSEETQYF
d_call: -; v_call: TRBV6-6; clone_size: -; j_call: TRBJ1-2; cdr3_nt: TGTGCCAGCAGTTATCTTGAGGACACTCGGATTAACTATGGCTACACCTTC; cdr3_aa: CASSYLEDTRINYGYTF
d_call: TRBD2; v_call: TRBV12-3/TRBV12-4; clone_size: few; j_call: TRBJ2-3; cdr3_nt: TGTGCCAGCAGTTTAACTAGCGGGGGGGCCGCGGGAATAGATACGCAGTATTTT; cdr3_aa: CASSLTSGGAAGIDTQYF
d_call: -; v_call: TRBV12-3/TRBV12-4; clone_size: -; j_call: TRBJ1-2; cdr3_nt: TGTGCCAGCAGCTATGACAGTAACTATGTGAGTGTGACCTTC; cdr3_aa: CASSYDSNYVSVTF
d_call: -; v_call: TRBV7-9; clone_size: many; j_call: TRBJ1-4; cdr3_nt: TGTGCCAGCAGCTCAACCGAGCCCCTAGGGGAGGGGAATGAAAAACTGTTTTTT; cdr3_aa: CASSSTEPLGEGNEKLFF
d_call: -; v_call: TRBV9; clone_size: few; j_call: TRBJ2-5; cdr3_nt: TGTGCCAGCAGCGGGGATCTAAGGGCCCAGTACTTC; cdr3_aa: CASSGDLRAQYF
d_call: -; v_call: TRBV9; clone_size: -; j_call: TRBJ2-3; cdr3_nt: TGTGCCAGCAGCATAAGCGACAACCGAAAACTCACAGATACGCAGTATTTT; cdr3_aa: CASSISDNRKLTDTQYF
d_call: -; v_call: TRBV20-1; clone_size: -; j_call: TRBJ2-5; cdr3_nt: TGCAGTGCTAGTCCGCAGAACCAAGAGACCCAGTACTTC; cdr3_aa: CSASPQNQETQYF
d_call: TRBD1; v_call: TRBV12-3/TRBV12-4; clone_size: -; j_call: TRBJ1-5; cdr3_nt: TGTGCCAGCAGTTATCAGGGGGTCGGTCAGCCCCAGCATTTT; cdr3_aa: CASSYQGVGQPQHF
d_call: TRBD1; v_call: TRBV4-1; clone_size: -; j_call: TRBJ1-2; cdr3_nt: TGCGCCAGCAGCCCGAGTCCCGGGACAGGGGGCTACTATGGCTACACCTTC; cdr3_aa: CASSPSPGTGGYYGYTF
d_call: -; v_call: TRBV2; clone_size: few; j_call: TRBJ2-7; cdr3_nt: TGTGCCAGCAGTGGGGGGAACTCCTACGAGCAGTACTTC; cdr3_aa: CASSGGNSYEQYF
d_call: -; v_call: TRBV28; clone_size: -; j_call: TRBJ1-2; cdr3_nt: TGTGCCAGCAGTTCGTTGCAGGGGTACGGCTACACCTTC; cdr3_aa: CASSSLQGYGYTF
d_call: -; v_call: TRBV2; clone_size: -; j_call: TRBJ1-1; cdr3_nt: TGTGCCAGCAACGTCGGGCAGGGTAACACTGAAGCTTTCTTT; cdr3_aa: CASNVGQGNTEAFF
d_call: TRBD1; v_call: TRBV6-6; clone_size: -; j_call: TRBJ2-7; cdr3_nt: TGTGCCAGCCATGTGACAGGGGCCCCCTACGAGCAGTACTTC; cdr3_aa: CASHVTGAPYEQYF
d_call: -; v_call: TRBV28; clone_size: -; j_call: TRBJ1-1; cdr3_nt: TGTGCCAGCAGTGGGGGTGAGTTCACTGAAGCTTTCTTT; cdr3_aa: CASSGGEFTEAFF
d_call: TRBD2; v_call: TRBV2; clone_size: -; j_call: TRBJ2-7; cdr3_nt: TGTGCCAGCAGGCCCGGACTAGCGGGAGGCGAGCAGTACTTC; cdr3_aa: CASRPGLAGGEQYF
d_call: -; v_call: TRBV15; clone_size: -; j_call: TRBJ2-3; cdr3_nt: TGTGCCACCAGCAGAGCTAGGGCCCGGACAGATACGCAGTATTTT; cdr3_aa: CATSRARARTDTQYF
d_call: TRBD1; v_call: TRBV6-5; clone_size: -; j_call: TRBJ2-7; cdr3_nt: TGTGCCAGCAGTTCGCACCCATTGGGGGACAGGGTGGTTTACGAGCAGTACTTC; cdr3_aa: CASSSHPLGDRVVYEQYF
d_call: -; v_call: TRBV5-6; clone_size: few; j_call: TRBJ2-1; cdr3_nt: TGTGCCAGCAGCTGGGCGGGCCGCCATGAGCAGTTCTTC; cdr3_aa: CASSWAGRHEQFF
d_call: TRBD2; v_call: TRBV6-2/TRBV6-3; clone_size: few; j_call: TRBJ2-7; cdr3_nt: TGTGCCAGCGGACTACTAGCGGGCTCCACCGAGCAGTACTTC; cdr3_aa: CASGLLAGSTEQYF
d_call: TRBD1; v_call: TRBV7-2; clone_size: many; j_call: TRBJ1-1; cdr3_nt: TGTGCCAGCAGCTTTTTACAGGGGGCGATGGGGGCTTTCTTT; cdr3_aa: CASSFLQGAMGAFF
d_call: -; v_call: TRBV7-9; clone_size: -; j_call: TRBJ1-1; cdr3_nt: TGTGCCAGCAGCTTTGGGCAGAGCACTGAAGCTTTCTTT; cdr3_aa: CASSFGQSTEAFF
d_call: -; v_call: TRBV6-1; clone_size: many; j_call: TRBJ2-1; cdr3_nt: TGTGCCAGCAGATTGACCGAAGTCAATGAGCAGTTCTTC; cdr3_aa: CASRLTEVNEQFF
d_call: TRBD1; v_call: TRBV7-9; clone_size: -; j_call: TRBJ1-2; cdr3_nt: TGTGCCAGCAGCGCTGCGACAGGGTGGAGCTATGGCTACACCTTC; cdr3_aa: CASSAATGWSYGYTF
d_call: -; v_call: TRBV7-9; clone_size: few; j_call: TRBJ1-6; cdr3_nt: TGTGCCAGCAGCTTGGGGGGACTGAATATTTCACCCCTCCACTTT; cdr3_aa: CASSLGGLNISPLHF
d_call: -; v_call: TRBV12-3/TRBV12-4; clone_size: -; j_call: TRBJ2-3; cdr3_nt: TGTGCCAGCAGTTTTCAGTCGGGCAGCGCCAAAACCACAGATACGCAGTATTTT; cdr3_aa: CASSFQSGSAKTTDTQYF
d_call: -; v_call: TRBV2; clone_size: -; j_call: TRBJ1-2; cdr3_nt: TGTGCCAGCAGTATGGGACCTCCCTATGGCTACACCTTC; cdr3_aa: CASSMGPPYGYTF
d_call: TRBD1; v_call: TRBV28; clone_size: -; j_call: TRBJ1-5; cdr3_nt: TGTGCCAGCAGTAGAACAGGGGTTTACCTGAATCGAGGAAGGGGTCAGCCCCAGCATTTT; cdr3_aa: CASSRTGVYLNRGRGQPQHF
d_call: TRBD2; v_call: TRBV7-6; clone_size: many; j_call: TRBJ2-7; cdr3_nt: TGTGCCAGCAGCTTAGTGCGGGATAGCGGGCCGATCTACGAGCAGTACTTC; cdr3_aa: CASSLVRDSGPIYEQYF
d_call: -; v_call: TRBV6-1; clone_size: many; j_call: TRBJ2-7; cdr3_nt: TGTGCCAGCGGACTACCGTGCGAGCAGTACTTC; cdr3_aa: CASGLPCEQYF
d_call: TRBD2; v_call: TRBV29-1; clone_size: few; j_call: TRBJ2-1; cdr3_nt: TGCAGCGTCCGGGGGGTAGGGATCCATTCCTCCTACAATGAGCAGTTCTTC; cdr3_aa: CSVRGVGIHSSYNEQFF
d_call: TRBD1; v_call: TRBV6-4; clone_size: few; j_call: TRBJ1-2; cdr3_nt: TGTGCCAGCAGTGACGGAGGGGGCGACTATGGCTACACCTTC; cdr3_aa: CASSDGGGDYGYTF
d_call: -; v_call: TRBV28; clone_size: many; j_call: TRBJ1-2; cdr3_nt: TGTGCCAGCAGTTTATCAGGGGAGGCATCTGGCTACACCTTC; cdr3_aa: CASSLSGEASGYTF
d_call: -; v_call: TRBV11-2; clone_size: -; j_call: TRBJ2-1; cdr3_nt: TGTGCCAGCAGCTTAGGGACAGTGGTCAATGAGCAGTTCTTC; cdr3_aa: CASSLGTVVNEQFF
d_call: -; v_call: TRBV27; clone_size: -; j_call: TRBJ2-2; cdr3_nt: TGTGCCAGCAGTTTTCGCGGGTTTCTGGGCACCGGGGAGCTGTTTTTT; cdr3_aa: CASSFRGFLGTGELFF
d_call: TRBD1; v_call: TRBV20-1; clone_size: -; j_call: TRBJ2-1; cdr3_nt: TGCAGTGCCCGAGACAGGGCTTCATACAATGAGCAGTTCTTC; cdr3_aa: CSARDRASYNEQFF
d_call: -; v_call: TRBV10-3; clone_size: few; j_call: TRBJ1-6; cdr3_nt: TGTGCCATCAGTGAGTCAGTCTTAAGGGGTTCACCCCTCCACTTT; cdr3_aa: CAISESVLRGSPLHF